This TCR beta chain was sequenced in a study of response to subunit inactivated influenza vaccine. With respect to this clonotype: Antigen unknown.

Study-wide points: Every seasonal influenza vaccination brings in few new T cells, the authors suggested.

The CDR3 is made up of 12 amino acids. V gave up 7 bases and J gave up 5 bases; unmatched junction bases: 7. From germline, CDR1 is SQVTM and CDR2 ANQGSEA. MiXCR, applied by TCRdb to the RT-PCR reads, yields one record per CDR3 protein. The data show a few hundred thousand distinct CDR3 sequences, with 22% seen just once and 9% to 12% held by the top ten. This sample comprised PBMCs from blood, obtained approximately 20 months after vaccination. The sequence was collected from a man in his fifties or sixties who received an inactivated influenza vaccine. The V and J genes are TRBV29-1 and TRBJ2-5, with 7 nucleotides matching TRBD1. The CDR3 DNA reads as TGCAGCGGAAAACAGGGGTGGGAGACCCAGTACTTC. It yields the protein CSGKQGWETQYF.